Listed below are T cell receptor beta chains from one sample, sequenced in a study of T-cell memory formation after mild COVID-19. TCRdb used MiXCR to reprocess the 5' RACE reads, holding one entry per CDR3 protein. The sample shows about 470,000 distinct CDR3 sequences, about 18% of them seen only once. Sequencing input: PBMCs or a T cell subset sorted from them (not recorded which). Receptor source: an adult woman who had mild COVID-19 (a few samples of this study predate the infection). Cell type and time point are not known. Both conserved end residues are part of each CDR3. D genes are given only for firm matches. Rows may omit the clone size; those that give it use once, few, many or a size class.

clone size	D gene	V gene	J gene	CDR3 DNA	CDR3 protein
few	TRBD1	TRBV20-1	TRBJ1-1	TGCAGTGCCCAGGGGGGGGACATGAACACTGAAGCTTTCTTT	CSAQGGDMNTEAFF
NA	NA	TRBV20-1	TRBJ1-2	TGCAGTGGGACGGATGACTATGGCTACACCTTC	CSGTDDYGYTF
NA	NA	TRBV7-2	TRBJ2-4	TGTGCCAGCAGCCCCATGGACTTTTTCGGCCCTCTAGCCAAAAACATTCAGTACTTC	CASSPMDFFGPLAKNIQYF
NA	NA	TRBV5-1	TRBJ2-2	TGCGCCAGCAGCGGACGGGGGATCACGAACACCGGGGAGCTGTTTTTT	CASSGRGITNTGELFF
NA	TRBD1	TRBV15	TRBJ1-4	TGTGCCACCAGCAGAGATGGGACAGGGGAATATAATGAAAAACTGTTTTTT	CATSRDGTGEYNEKLFF
few	NA	TRBV12-3/TRBV12-4	TRBJ1-6	TGTGCCAGCAGCCAGGACCCCGGGAGATCACCCCTCCACTTT	CASSQDPGRSPLHF
few	NA	TRBV6-6	TRBJ2-7	TGTGCCAGCAGTTACTCGACCAAACTTCCCTACGAGCAGTACTTC	CASSYSTKLPYEQYF
few	NA	TRBV27	TRBJ1-1	TGTGCCAGCAGCTCCCGGGCCCCATTGAACACTGAAGCTTTCTTT	CASSSRAPLNTEAFF
many	NA	TRBV20-1	TRBJ1-5	TGCAGTGCTAGGTATCTAGCCAATCAGCCCCAGCATTTT	CSARYLANQPQHF
few	NA	TRBV7-2	TRBJ1-5	TGTGCCAGCAGTAGGGCAGCAGGGGGCAATCAGCCCCAGCATTTT	CASSRAAGGNQPQHF
few	NA	TRBV20-1	TRBJ2-7	TGCAGTGCTAGAGATTGGGGTAGTTTTGGCTACGAGCAGTACTTC	CSARDWGSFGYEQYF
NA	NA	TRBV24-1	TRBJ2-2	TGTGCCACCAGTGATTTGCGGCAGCCAGCTGGGGAGCTGTTTTTT	CATSDLRQPAGELFF
many	NA	TRBV29-1	TRBJ2-3	TGCAGCGTTGACAGGGGAGATACGCAGTATTTT	CSVDRGDTQYF
few	NA	TRBV5-1	TRBJ2-5	TGCGCCAGCAGGTCCAGTCCAGGCCAAGAGACCCAGTACTTC	CASRSSPGQETQYF
NA	TRBD1	TRBV5-5	TRBJ2-7	TGTGCCAGCAGCTTGATCCCGGGACAGGGGAACGAGCAGTACTTC	CASSLIPGQGNEQYF
NA	TRBD1	TRBV15	TRBJ1-1	TGTGCCACCGTAGGGGGCGGGAACACTGAAGCTTTCTTT	CATVGGGNTEAFF
NA	NA	TRBV12-3/TRBV12-4	TRBJ2-3	TGTGCCAGCAGTAGACAGCTCGGGACAGATACGCAGTATTTT	CASSRQLGTDTQYF
NA	NA	TRBV4-1	TRBJ2-7	TGCGCCAGCAGCCAGACTTTCGGGGGCCTCTCGTCCTACGAGCAGTACTTC	CASSQTFGGLSSYEQYF
NA	NA	TRBV6-5	TRBJ2-7	TGTGCCAGCAGTTACTCCCGAGGGAGCTCCTACGAGCAGTACTTC	CASSYSRGSSYEQYF
few	NA	TRBV5-1	TRBJ2-7	TGCGCCAGCAGCTTGATGGGAAATCCCTACGAGCAGTACTTC	CASSLMGNPYEQYF
NA	NA	TRBV18	TRBJ2-2	TGTGCCAGCTCGGACGTGAACACCGGGGAGCTGTTTTTT	CASSDVNTGELFF
NA	TRBD2	TRBV12-3/TRBV12-4	TRBJ2-7	TGTGCCAGCAGTCAGACTAGCGGGGGGCTCGACGAGCAGTACTTC	CASSQTSGGLDEQYF
many	TRBD2	TRBV5-1	TRBJ2-1	TGCGCCAGCAGCTTGGCAACGGCGGGGGGCTACAATGAGCAGTTCTTC	CASSLATAGGYNEQFF
many	NA	TRBV20-1	TRBJ1-1	TGCAGTGCCTTTCCCGGAAGGGACACTGAAGCTTTCTTT	CSAFPGRDTEAFF
few	TRBD2	TRBV6-2/TRBV6-3	TRBJ2-1	TGTGCCAGCAGTTACGGCGGGAGGGACCCCTACAATGAGCAGTTCTTC	CASSYGGRDPYNEQFF
many	NA	TRBV5-1	TRBJ2-3	TGCGCCAGCAGCTTGGTCGGGGAGACAGATACGCAGTATTTT	CASSLVGETDTQYF
few	NA	TRBV18	TRBJ1-1	TGTGCCAGCTCACCATTGGCGGGCACTGAAGCTTTCTTT	CASSPLAGTEAFF